Listed here are 17 T cell receptor beta chains from one sample, sequenced in a study of T cells in Graves' hyperthyroidism and ophthalmopathy. RNA transcripts yielded amplified TCR beta CDR3 regions. Using the HTBI primer set, a first-round RT-PCR was run on the TCR CDR3. TCRdb re-called the multiplex PCR reads with MiXCR, one entry per CDR3 protein. The table has about 620,000 distinct CDR3 sequences, 15% to 20% seen once. What was sequenced was blood. The origin of the receptors is a woman in her 30s with Graves' hyperthyroidism.

The gene calls are TRBV29-1 and TRBJ1-1; TRBD1 matches at 11 bases. The J segment lost 0 bases and the V segment lost 6 bases, leaving 9 bases of the junction unmatched. Germline assignment: CDR1 SQVTM and CDR2 ANQGSEA. The CDR3 has 16 residues. The CDR3 DNA reads as TGCAGCGTGGGGGACAGGGGGGCCCTTGTGAACACTGAAGCTTTCTTT. Amino acids: CSVGDRGALVNTEAFF.

This clonotype has a count of ten or more. V and J are TRBV28 and TRBJ2-3; D is ambiguous. Germline CDR1 is MDHEN and CDR2 is SYDVKM. The V end lost 7 bases, the J end lost 2 bases, and 13 bases lay between the germline ends. The CDR3 is made up of 14 amino acids. In nucleotides, the CDR3 is TGTGCCAGCAATCTATTCGGAATCACAGATACGCAGTATTTT. Protein product: CASNLFGITDTQYF.

The rearrangement links TRBV12-3 or TRBV12-4 to TRBJ1-1; D uncertain. The CDR3 sequence is 14 residues long. V lost 6 bases and J 4 bases, leaving 15 bases between the germline ends. The CDR3 sequence is CASRWTTEITEAFF. The DNA for the CDR3 is TGTGCCAGCAGATGGACCACTGAGATCACTGAAGCTTTCTTT.

In its sample, this clonotype was seen a few times. The conserved closing phenylalanine or tryptophan is absent in this CDR3, likely reflecting a read error. V and J are TRBV11-2 and TRBJ1-1; D unresolved. This CDR3 has 12 amino acids. Germline V lookup: CDR1 SGHAT, CDR2 FQNNGV. The ends were cut back, 4 bases at V and 8 bases at J, with 11 bases in the middle. Written as DNA, the CDR3 is TGTGCCAGCAGCTCCTTAAGATTCGAAGCTTTCCTT. Translation gives CASSSLRFEAFL.

Ten or more counts support this clonotype. The chain combines TRBV28 with TRBJ1-1; 9 bases agree with TRBD1. The ends lost 5 bases at V and 4 bases at J; junction bases unmatched: 5. The CDR3 spans 14 residues. Germline assignment: CDR1 MDHEN and CDR2 SYDVKM. In nucleotides, the CDR3 is TGTGCCAGCAGTGAACAGGGGGCCAGCACTGAAGCTTTCTTT. Translated, it gives CASSEQGASTEAFF. The whole variable domain, remainder taken from reference TRBV28 and TRBJ1-1, is DVKVTQSSRYLVKRTGEKVFLECVQDMDHENMFWYRQDPGLGLRLIYFSYDVKMKEKGDIPEGYSVSREKKERFSLILESASTNQTSMYLCASSEQGASTEAFFGQGTRLTVV.

This clonotype has ten or more counts. V is TRBV28 and J is TRBJ2-3, with 14 positions matching TRBD2. There are 17 residues in the CDR3. The ends lost 3 bases at V and 6 bases at J; junction bases unmatched: 8. The germline CDR1 and CDR2 sequences are MDHEN and SYDVKM. CDR3 protein: CASSFPTSGRASDTQYF. The CDR3 nucleotides are TGTGCCAGCAGTTTCCCGACTAGCGGGAGGGCATCGGATACGCAGTATTTT.

This clonotype has ten or more counts. This chain connects TRBV20-1 to TRBJ2-7; the match to TRBD2 covers 14 bases. Germline values: CDR1 DFQATT, CDR2 SNEGSKA (reference sequence). The V and J ends lost 6 bases and 7 bases, in that order; junction bases with no gene match: 20. This CDR3 spans 18 amino acids. Here the CDR3 reads CSAHPTSGRAGADREQYF. CDR3 sequence (DNA): TGCAGTGCCCACCCGACTAGCGGGAGGGCCGGCGCAGACCGAGAGCAGTACTTC.

This clonotype has ten or more counts. The rearrangement joins TRBV5-1 to TRBJ1-2; 8 bases are shared with TRBD1. Trimming removed 4 bases from V and 5 bases from J; junction bases left unmatched: 7. Germline V CDR1 and CDR2: SGHRS, YFSETQ. CDR3 length equals 14 residues. The CDR3 reads CASSSSGGWYGYTF. The CDR3 nucleotides are TGCGCCAGCAGCAGCTCAGGGGGCTGGTATGGCTACACCTTC.

In this sample, this clonotype turned up many times. CDR3 sequence: CASSERPGLSMNTEAFF. The DNA of the CDR3 is TGTGCCAGCAGTGAACGGCCAGGTCTATCCATGAACACTGAAGCTTTCTTT. This chain joins TRBV2 and TRBJ1-1; unclear D gene. V was clipped by 2 bases and J by 0 bases, with 16 bases between them. This CDR3 is built from 17 residues. In germline, CDR1 is SNHLY, CDR2 FYNNEI.

This clonotype was seen many times. The chain joins TRBV30 to TRBJ1-5; D is uncertain. Between the trimmed V and J ends, which lost 1 base and 6 bases, there was a span of 10 bases. The CDR3 sequence is 13 residues long. Germline CDR1 GTSNPN, CDR2 SVGIG (reference sequence). For the CDR3, the DNA is TGTGCCTGGAGTGGGCAGGTGGGTCAGCCCCAGCATTTT. Translated: CAWSGQVGQPQHF.

Details on this clonotype: The junction departs from germline at one end; a sequencing error may be responsible. V and J are TRBV2 and TRBJ2-6; tentatively, D is TRBD1 (5 bases). This CDR3 region has 15 residues. Germline CDR1 and CDR2: SNHLY and FYNNEI. CDR3 amino acids: CASRDDISGANALTF. In nucleotides, the CDR3 is TGTGCCAGCAGAGACGATATCTCTGGGGCCAACGCCCTGACTTTC.

Only a few counts were recorded for this clonotype. The V and J genes are TRBV28 and TRBJ2-4; no reliable D call. The CDR3 has 11 residues. V lost 4 bases, J lost 11 bases, and 9 bases lay in between. The germline V gene has CDR1 MDHEN and CDR2 SYDVKM. The chain's CDR3 is CASSWGWVQYF. The CDR3 DNA is TGTGCCAGCAGTTGGGGTTGGGTTCAGTACTTC. The full variable domain, completed using reference TRBV28 and TRBJ2-4, is DVKVTQSSRYLVKRTGEKVFLECVQDMDHENMFWYRQDPGLGLRLIYFSYDVKMKEKGDIPEGYSVSREKKERFSLILESASTNQTSMYLCASSWGWVQYFGAGTRLSVL.

This clonotype was found many times. The V and J genes are TRBV29-1 and TRBJ2-1, with D maybe TRBD1 (6 bases). The CDR3 has 13 amino acids. Germline V gives CDR1 SQVTM, CDR2 ANQGSEA. In DNA form, the CDR3 reads TGCAGTGTAGAGGGGGTGGACTACAATGAGCAGTTCTTC. It translates to CSVEGVDYNEQFF.

This clonotype has only a few counts. V gene TRBV5-4 combines with J gene TRBJ2-7, with 8 positions matching TRBD1. The CDR3 runs 16 residues. Germline V gives CDR1 SGHNT, CDR2 YYREEE (reference sequence). With V trimmed by 4 bases and J by 3 bases, 12 bases remained unmatched. The CDR3 nucleotides read TGTGCCAGCAGCAGGGGAGTTGACAGGGGATACTACGAGCAGTACTTC. Protein product: CASSRGVDRGYYEQYF.

The chain uses TRBV2 and TRBJ1-6; D perhaps matches TRBD1 (6 bases). CDR1 SNHLY and CDR2 FYNNEI come from the germline V gene. The CDR3 runs 13 residues. V was pared by 4 bases and J by 6 bases, with 7 bases between. CDR3 nucleotides: TGTGCCAGCAGTGTCAGGGGTAATTCACCCCTCCACTTT. This encodes CASSVRGNSPLHF. The whole variable domain, filled in from reference TRBV2 and TRBJ1-6, reads EPEVTQTPSHQVTQMGQEVILRCVPISNHLYFYWYRQILGQKVEFLVSFYNNEISEKSEIFDDQFSVERPDGSNFTLKIRSTKLEDSAMYFCASSVRGNSPLHFGNGTRLTVT.

This clonotype showed up many times. The chain recombines TRBV12-3 or TRBV12-4 with TRBJ2-7, with 8 bases that match TRBD1. V was pared by 1 base and J by 1 base, with 12 bases of the junction left unmatched. CDR3 length: 18 residues. For the CDR3, the DNA is TGTGCCAGCAGTTTAGACTTAGGGCAGGGGGCTAATTCCTACGAGCAGTACTTC. Protein sequence: CASSLDLGQGANSYEQYF.

This clonotype has ten or more counts. The chain couples TRBV28 to TRBJ2-7, with 10 bases that match TRBD1. CDR1 is MDHEN and CDR2 is SYDVKM in the germline V gene. The V gene end was trimmed by 7 bases and the J gene end by 2 bases; junction bases not matched to a gene: 11. This CDR3 has 16 amino acids. In DNA, the CDR3 is TGTGCCAGCACCGTAACCGGGACAGGGGTCCCCTACGAGCAGTACTTC. Translating gives CASTVTGTGVPYEQYF.